The clone carrying this TCR beta chain was counted a few times. Measured with immunoSEQ multiplex PCR; TCRdb has only the in-frame clones, and not every one. The table has 250,000 to 350,000 clones, roughly 88% seen once. Followed longitudinally, the Seattle patients had been enrolled during active infection. This sample is part of a study of blood T cell repertoires in COVID-19. Study details: Acute and convalescent COVID-19 samples came from the United States, Italy and Spain.

The CDR3 is 18 residues long. The V gene's germline CDR1 is SGHRS and CDR2 YFSETQ. V was clipped by 3 bases and J by 7 bases; unmatched bases: 14. The chain combines TRBV5-1 with TRBJ2-7; 15 bases map to TRBD2. The source of this sequence is a human donor with COVID-19, enrolled during active disease. The donor label of this sample is uncertain. The sample taken for sequencing was peripheral blood. In DNA form, the CDR3 reads TGCGCCAGCAGCTCTGGACTAGCGGGAGGGCGCACCGGGGGTGAGCAGTACTTC. Amino acids: CASSSGLAGGRTGGEQYF.